The 21 T cell receptor beta chains in this list originate from one sample, sequenced in a study of blood T cell repertoires in COVID-19. Sequenced by immunoSEQ multiplex PCR; TCRdb stores in-frame clones only, minus some. The data hold approximately 150,000 clones, with more than 75% observed a single time. The sequenced sample was peripheral blood. The receptors stem from a man aged 55 to 69 with active or convalescent COVID-19.

The chain carries TRBV27 and TRBJ1-1, with D unresolved. V was pared by 2 bases and J by 4 bases, with 8 bases between. This CDR3 comprises 13 residues. Germline CDR1 and CDR2: MNHEY and SMNVEV (reference sequence). CDR3 bases: TGTGCCAGCAGTTTAGTAGGGAGCACTGAAGCTTTCTTT. This translates into CASSLVGSTEAFF.

The sample holds one count of this clone. Other DNA sequences in this sample translate to the same CDR3. V and J are TRBV3-1 (or the pseudogene TRBV3-2) and TRBJ2-5, with D tentatively TRBD1 (6 bases). Deletions cut 4 bases from V and 2 bases from J, with 8 bases between. The CDR3 is 13 amino acids. Germline-derived CDR1 and CDR2 are LGHDT and YNNKEL (reference sequence). DNA of the CDR3: TGTGCCAGCAGCCTTGGACAGCAAGAGACCCAGTACTTC. Its translation: CASSLGQQETQYF.

The V call is TRBV6-6, the J call TRBJ2-3; 11 bases match TRBD2. V was pared by 6 bases and J by 5 bases, with 7 bases of the junction left unmatched. The CDR3 has 15 residues. Germline values: CDR1 MNHNY, CDR2 SVGAGI (reference sequence). In nucleotides, the CDR3 is TGTGCCAGCAGACTCCCGACTAGCGGGGTAGATACGCAGTATTTT. This translates into CASRLPTSGVDTQYF.

The rearrangement joins TRBV25-1 to TRBJ2-5; 11 positions match TRBD2. There are 13 residues in the CDR3. V lost 6 bases to trimming and J lost 5 bases; unmatched junction nucleotides: 2. From germline, CDR1 is MGHDK and CDR2 SYGVNS. The DNA of the CDR3 is TGTGCCAGCAGCTTAGCGGGAGGGGAGACCCAGTACTTC. Its translation: CASSLAGGETQYF. The full variable domain, rest sourced from reference TRBV25-1 and TRBJ2-5, is EADIYQTPRYLVIGTGKKITLECSQTMGHDKMYWYQQDPGMELHLIHYSYGVNSTEKGDLSSESTVSRIRTEHFPLTLESARPSHTSQYLCASSLAGGETQYFGPGTRLLVL.

V usage is TRBV5-1 and J usage is TRBJ2-5; D not resolved. With 6 bases removed from V and 2 bases from J, the gap between germline ends came to 11 bases. CDR3 size: 13 residues. Looked up from germline, CDR1 is SGHRS and CDR2 is YFSETQ. CDR3 amino acids: CASTRSRQETQYF. CDR3 coding DNA: TGCGCCAGCACCCGAAGCAGGCAAGAGACCCAGTACTTC.

The chain joins TRBV28 to TRBJ2-2; 7 bases map to TRBD1. CDR3 size: 16 residues. V lost 2 bases to trimming and J lost 2 bases; unmatched junction nucleotides: 5. CDR1 is MDHEN and CDR2 is SYDVKM in the germline V gene. The CDR3 here is CASSLRRDRNTGELFF. The CDR3 coding sequence is TGTGCCAGCAGTTTAAGACGGGACAGAAACACCGGGGAGCTGTTTTTT.

The CDR3 bases are TGCGCCAGCAGCTTGACCAGGGAAGGCACTGAAGCTTTCTTT. Translated: CASSLTREGTEAFF. The chain carries TRBV5-1 and TRBJ1-1; D perhaps matches TRBD1 (5 bases). The V end lost 1 base, the J end lost 4 bases, and 11 bases lay between the germline ends. Germline CDR1 SGHRS, CDR2 YFSETQ. The CDR3 contains 14 residues.

The chain joins TRBV5-1 to TRBJ2-7; perhaps TRBD2 as D (6 bases). Germline V gene data show CDR1 as SGHRS and CDR2 as YFSETQ. The CDR3 length is 15 residues. The germline V and J ends were trimmed by 1 base and 6 bases, with 17 bases remaining between them. CDR3 protein: CASSLRGLGGFEQYF. CDR3 nucleotide sequence: TGCGCCAGCAGCTTGAGAGGTTTAGGAGGGTTCGAGCAGTACTTC.

The V and J genes are TRBV7-9 and TRBJ2-1; possibly TRBD1 for D (6 bases). The V end lost 5 bases, the J end lost 9 bases, and 26 bases lay between the germline ends. Germline values: CDR1 SEHNR, CDR2 FQNEAQ (reference sequence). CDR3 length equals 17 residues. CDR3 sequence (DNA): TGTGCCAGCAGCCCGTCTGGGGGCGGTTTCCTACAAAGTGAGCAGTTCTTC. Translation gives CASSPSGGGFLQSEQFF.

This chain links TRBV3-1 (or the pseudogene TRBV3-2) with TRBJ1-1; 7 bases match TRBD1. Germline V gene sequence: CDR1 LGHDT, CDR2 YNNKEL (reference sequence). V shed 3 bases, J shed 2 bases, and the junction held 12 bases outside the gene matches. The CDR3 length is 17 residues. Here the CDR3 DNA reads TGTGCCAGCAGCCACCTAAAATCGACAGGGACCAACACTGAAGCTTTCTTT. Translated: CASSHLKSTGTNTEAFF.

The chain has TRBV19 and TRBJ2-7; TRBD1 is a possible D gene (6 bases). The V end was cut by 5 bases, the J end by 6 bases, with 14 bases between. CDR3 size: 13 residues. Per the germline V gene, CDR1 is LNHDA and CDR2 is SQIVND (reference sequence). The CDR3 bases are TGTGCCAGTAGTTCCGGACAGTGGGCCGAGCAGTACTTC. It specifies CASSSGQWAEQYF.

The chain is built from TRBV18 and TRBJ1-2; D possibly corresponds to TRBD1 (6 bases). The germline V gene has CDR1 KGHSH and CDR2 LQKENI. This CDR3 comprises 13 residues. The V end was cut by 3 bases, the J end by 7 bases, with 12 bases between. The CDR3 sequence is CASSPKQGFGYTF. The CDR3 bases are TGTGCCAGCTCACCCAAACAGGGTTTTGGCTACACCTTC.

This CDR3 is CASSPDRAAGNTIYF. The CDR3 bases are TGTGCCAGCAGCCCGGACAGGGCGGCTGGAAACACCATATATTTT. The V and J genes are TRBV5-4 and TRBJ1-3, with 8 bases that match TRBD1. J gave up 2 bases and V 4 bases, and 5 bases lay outside the gene matches. Germline V gives CDR1 SGHNT, CDR2 YYREEE (reference sequence). The CDR3 sequence is 15 residues long. Variable domain in full (rest from reference TRBV5-4 and TRBJ1-3): ETGVTQSPTHLIKTRGQQVTLRCSSQSGHNTVSWYQQALGQGPQFIFQYYREEENGRGNFPPRFSGLQFPNYSSELNVNALELDDSALYLCASSPDRAAGNTIYFGEGSWLTVV.

V usage is TRBV6-5 and J usage is TRBJ1-1; 7 bases are a match to TRBD1. Germline V lookup: CDR1 MNHEY, CDR2 SVGAGI. V gave up 2 bases and J gave up 3 bases; unmatched junction bases: 3. CDR3 length equals 14 residues. The CDR3 bases are TGTGCCAGCAGTTACCGACAGGGTGACACTGAAGCTTTCTTT. It is translated as CASSYRQGDTEAFF.

In this sample, this clone turned up once. This rearrangement joins TRBV7-2 to TRBJ2-2, with D possibly TRBD1 on 5 matching bases. Germline V gene lookup returns CDR1 SGHTA and CDR2 FQGNSA. The V end lost 1 base, the J end lost 7 bases, and 13 bases lay between the germline ends. The CDR3 is made up of 15 amino acids. CDR3 nucleotides: TGTGCCAGCAGCTTAGATAGGGGTCGTGGCGGGGAGCTGTTTTTT. It codes for CASSLDRGRGGELFF.

In this sample, this clone turned up a few times. The CDR3, as DNA: TGCGCCAGCAGTGACCCCGGGACGGGGGTGTACGAGCAGTACTTC. Translation: CASSDPGTGVYEQYF. The chain combines TRBV10-1 with TRBJ2-7; D possibly corresponds to TRBD2 (6 bases). The CDR3 spans 15 residues. V dropped 3 bases and J dropped 4 bases, with 16 bases sitting between them. CDR1 and CDR2 (germline): WNHNN, SYGVQD (reference sequence).

The chain carries TRBV6-5 and TRBJ1-5; 7 bases align to TRBD1. Per germline, CDR1 MNHEY and CDR2 SVGAGI. This CDR3 is built from 13 residues. Trimming removed 2 bases from V and 10 bases from J; junction bases left unmatched: 5. The CDR3 DNA follows: TGTGCCAGCAGTTACCAGACAGGGTTTCCCCAGCATTTT. Protein product: CASSYQTGFPQHF.

This rearrangement joins TRBV7-2 to TRBJ2-3, with TRBD2 matching over 7 bases. This CDR3 comprises 15 residues. Germline loops: CDR1 SGHTA, CDR2 FQGNSA. V lost 3 bases to trimming and J lost 3 bases; unmatched junction nucleotides: 6. The CDR3, as DNA: TGTGCCAGCAGCTTCGAGGGAGGGTGGACAGATACGCAGTATTTT. As protein: CASSFEGGWTDTQYF.

V gene TRBV5-4 combines with J gene TRBJ2-1, with D possibly TRBD2 on 5 matching bases. The CDR3 contains 15 residues. V was pared by 1 base and J by 3 bases, with 11 bases between. Per germline, CDR1 SGHNT and CDR2 YYREEE (reference sequence). The CDR3 loop reads CASSLPPAGYNEQFF. In nucleotides, the CDR3 is TGTGCCAGCAGCTTGCCGCCTGCGGGCTACAATGAGCAGTTCTTC.

The genes are TRBV5-1 and TRBJ2-7; TRBD2 agrees at 10 bases. V lost 0 bases, J lost 1 base, and 4 bases stayed unmatched. The CDR3 has 16 residues. Germline CDR1 and CDR2: SGHRS and YFSETQ. CDR3 sequence: CASSLAELAGSYEQYF. The CDR3 DNA reads as TGCGCCAGCAGCTTGGCGGAACTAGCGGGATCCTACGAGCAGTACTTC.

The chain has TRBV29-1 and TRBJ2-1, with D uncertain. The V gene lost 4 bases and the J gene lost 0 bases, with 16 bases spanning the gap. Germline V gene lookup returns CDR1 SQVTM and CDR2 ANQGSEA. The CDR3 contains 16 residues. The chain's CDR3 is CSVVLTPRLSYNEQFF. The CDR3 region has the DNA TGCAGCGTTGTCCTTACACCGCGACTCTCCTACAATGAGCAGTTCTTC.